Reported below is one T cell receptor beta chain. Its antigen is not identified. TCRdb reprocessed the reads via MiXCR and lists one record per CDR3 protein. The table shows about 830,000 distinct CDR3 sequences, with approximately 32% occurring only once. This specimen belongs to a study of T cell repertoires in cytomegalovirus infection. Across the study: It was the public TCR beta signatures that indicated both CMV infection and matching HLA type. Findings of the study overall: HLA-C-restricted CMV clonotypes gave the most frequent clonotype in two of eight donors.

CDR1 is LNHDA, CDR2 SQIVND, per germline (reference sequence). Trimming cost V 3 bases and J 3 bases, with 8 bases left between them. The CDR3 has 13 amino acids. The chain combines TRBV19 with TRBJ1-2; possible D gene TRBD1, 5 bases. The source is a human donor in good health (CMV status not recorded). Some clones in this sample may be carry-over from other donors' samples. The material was cultured CD8+ T cells from PBMCs, obtained from culture after CMV antigen stimulation. In DNA form, the CDR3 reads TGTGCCAGTAGTATTGTAGGGGACTATGGCTACACCTTC. Its protein product is CASSIVGDYGYTF. Full variable domain (missing parts from reference TRBV19 and TRBJ1-2): DGGITQSPKYLFRKEGQNVTLSCEQNLNHDAMYWYRQDPGQGLRLIYYSQIVNDFQKGDIAEGYSVSREKKESFPLTVTSAQKNPTAFYLCASSIVGDYGYTFGSGTRLTVV.